This TCR beta chain is from a study of blood T cell repertoires in COVID-19. Across the whole study: COVID-19 samples, acute and convalescent, were from the United States, Italy and Spain. T cells, B-cell-depleted T cells, or PBMCs provided the cDNA or gDNA that served as material.

Original processing notes: Reference gene primer amplification in the assay estimated nucleated cell counts. Clones were sequenced by immunoSEQ multiplex PCR, and TCRdb holds only the in-frame ones, with some missing. V, J and clone size are taken as reported in that table, and D and trimming were inferred from the DNA itself. This table has 140,000 to 150,000 clones, 80% appearing once. The CDR3 length is 20 residues. The V and J genes are TRBV21-1 and TRBJ1-6; the D call in the table, TRBD1, was not verified against the DNA. TRBV21-1 is assigned pseudogene status. The sequence was collected from a man in his 70s who had recovered from COVID-19. The specimen was peripheral blood. CDR3 in amino acids: CASSKVGAGPQGSYNSPLHF. CDR3 DNA sequence: TGTGCCAGCAGCAAAGTTGGGGCAGGGCCCCAGGGCTCCTATAATTCACCCCTCCACTTT.